This is a list of T cell receptor beta chains from one sample in a study of blood T cell repertoires in COVID-19. The method was immunoSEQ multiplex PCR; TCRdb's version includes in-frame clones alone and lacks a portion of them. The sample yields about 150,000 clones, around four fifths seen once. Source material: PBMCs or T cells enriched from blood (not recorded which). The receptors originated from a woman aged 50 to 60 who had recovered from COVID-19. Each CDR3 is given without its conserved first and last residue. D genes are given only for firm matches.

J gene,CDR3 length,V gene,D gene,CDR3 protein
TRBJ1-1,14,TRBV4-2,.,ASSATRGGRNTEAF
TRBJ1-5,11,TRBV10-3,.,ATIQGVGQPQH
TRBJ1-2,11,TRBV5-4,TRBD1,ASSWGTGNGYT
TRBJ2-5,12,TRBV6-5,TRBD2,ASRVAGGQETQY
TRBJ1-4,13,TRBV15,.,ATSRARGWDEKLF
TRBJ2-3,13,TRBV7-3,.,ASSQWGQNTDTQY
TRBJ1-4,13,TRBV7-6,TRBD1,ASSLGQGYNEKLF
TRBJ2-5,15,TRBV24-1,TRBD1,ATSHPPGQGASETQY
TRBJ2-7,10,TRBV28,TRBD1,AGGDRGNEQY
TRBJ1-5,10,TRBV28,.,ASSLYRQPQH
TRBJ2-5,9,TRBV10-3,.,AISETGTQY
TRBJ1-4,11,TRBV4-1,.,ASSQDRGGKLF
TRBJ1-2,11,TRBV12-3/TRBV12-4,.,ASSLSGYDGYT
TRBJ2-3,12,TRBV6-1,.,ASSEYGDTDTQY
TRBJ1-4,12,TRBV7-9,.,ASSRLATNEKLF
TRBJ2-7,12,TRBV28,.,ASSSNRRSYEQY
TRBJ1-1,11,TRBV7-9,.,ASSLGTDLGAF
TRBJ1-1,11,TRBV28,TRBD1,ASRQGPYTEAF
TRBJ2-2,11,TRBV2,.,ASSRFHTGELF
TRBJ2-3,12,TRBV5-6,.,ASSQQDTTDTQY